The rows below give T cell receptor beta chains drawn from one sample of a study of cytomegalovirus exposure and HLA in healthy donors. The method was immunoSEQ multiplex PCR; TCRdb's version includes in-frame clones alone and lacks a portion of them. The sample holds a few hundred thousand clones, about nine tenths seen once. What was sequenced was PBMCs. The receptors stem from a woman under 30 in good health and CMV-seronegative. The CDR3 runs from the conserved cysteine through the conserved F or W. Each record gives: J gene, clone size, D gene, V gene, CDR3 DNA, CDR3 protein. A D gene is named only where the DNA matches it firmly. Only some rows state a clone size, as once, few, many or a class for expanded clones.

>TRBJ2-7|.|TRBD1|TRBV28
TGTGCCAGCAGTGCGCCCGGGACAGCCTACGAGCAGTACTTC
CASSAPGTAYEQYF
>TRBJ2-7|.|.|TRBV10-2
TGCGCCAGCAGCGATCCCCTACAGTGGCTCAACTTC
CASSDPLQWLNF
>TRBJ1-1|few|.|TRBV2
TGTGCCAGCATCGAGGGGGGGACTGAAGCTTTCTTT
CASIEGGTEAFF
>TRBJ2-1|.|.|TRBV30
TGTGCCTGGGTGACAGTGAATGAGCAGTTCTTC
CAWVTVNEQFF
>TRBJ1-2|.|.|TRBV6-1
TGTGCCAGCATTGGACTGTCAACCTATGGCTACACCTTC
CASIGLSTYGYTF
>TRBJ2-1|.|TRBD2|TRBV5-1
TGCGCCAGCAGCTTGGAGTGGCGTCTAGCGGGAGCGGGTGAGCAGTTCTTC
CASSLEWRLAGAGEQFF
>TRBJ2-5|.|TRBD1|TRBV28
TGTGCCAGCACTACATTAGGGGACAGGGGGTCTCAAGAGACCCAGTACTTC
CASTTLGDRGSQETQYF
>TRBJ1-1|.|.|TRBV10-3
TGTGCCATCAGGCCCTCGGGGACTGAAGCTTTCTTT
CAIRPSGTEAFF
>TRBJ1-1|.|TRBD1|TRBV5-1
TGCGCCAGCAGTTGGGACAGGGGCGCTGAAGCTTTCTTT
CASSWDRGAEAFF
>TRBJ1-2|.|TRBD1|TRBV16
TGTGCCAGCAGCCTCCCCCGACAGGGAGGCTATGGCTACACCTTC
CASSLPRQGGYGYTF
>TRBJ1-1|.|.|TRBV2
TGTGCCAGCAGTGAAGGTTTAGGTATGAGGGCTTTCTTT
CASSEGLGMRAFF
>TRBJ1-5|.|.|TRBV5-1
TGCGCCAGCAGCTTGGAGGGGGTTCCCCATCAGCCCCAGCATTTT
CASSLEGVPHQPQHF
>TRBJ2-7|.|TRBD1|TRBV5-1
TGCGCCAGCAGCAACGGGACAGGTAACTTCTACGAGCAGTACTTC
CASSNGTGNFYEQYF
>TRBJ2-7|.|TRBD2|TRBV9
TGTGCCAGCAGCGTAGAGATCGGGGGGATCGAGCAGTACTTC
CASSVEIGGIEQYF
>TRBJ2-1|.|.|TRBV7-8
TGTGCCAGCAGCGAGGCCAGCCGCCGTGAGCAGTTCTTC
CASSEASRREQFF
>TRBJ1-5|.|.|TRBV5-6
TGTGCCAGCAGCTTGGCGGCAGGGGAGGGGGGCGCCCAGCATTTT
CASSLAAGEGGAQHF
>TRBJ2-7|.|.|TRBV28
TGTGCCAGCAGTTTTGATCCAGTCTCCTACGAGCAGTACTTC
CASSFDPVSYEQYF
>TRBJ2-7|once|TRBD1|TRBV30
TGTGCCTGGAGTGCAGTTGCCCGGACAGGGGTCTACGAGCAGTACTTC
CAWSAVARTGVYEQYF
>TRBJ2-7|.|.|TRBV2
TGTGCCGTAATTCGGGACTACGAGCAGTACTTC
CAVIRDYEQYF
>TRBJ2-1|once|.|TRBV5-6
TGTGCCAGCAGCTTGGGGGGGACAACAAGAGGTGAGCAGTTCTTC
CASSLGGTTRGEQFF
>TRBJ2-7|few|TRBD1|TRBV5-6
TGTGCCAGCAGCGTGGTTTCGGACAGGGGGGGACACGAGCAGTACTTC
CASSVVSDRGGHEQYF
>TRBJ2-2|few|TRBD1|TRBV10-3
TGTGCCATCGGTCCGGGACAGGGGGCGCGAAAGGACACCGGGGAGCTGTTTTTT
CAIGPGQGARKDTGELFF
>TRBJ2-6|.|.|TRBV11-2
TGTGCCAGCAGCTTAAGTCGGTCCTCTGGGGCCAACGTCCTGACTTTC
CASSLSRSSGANVLTF
>TRBJ2-6|once|TRBD1|TRBV27
TGTGCCAGCAGTCCCGGGACAGGGACTGGGGCCAACGTCCTGACTTTC
CASSPGTGTGANVLTF
>TRBJ2-7|.|TRBD2|TRBV2
TGTGCCAGCAGTGAACCGGGACTAGCACCCTACGAGCAGTACTTC
CASSEPGLAPYEQYF
>TRBJ2-1|.|.|TRBV6-5
TGTGCCAGCAGAGAAAGGGGGTTCCGGGAGCAGTTCTTC
CASRERGFREQFF
>TRBJ2-7|.|.|TRBV5-1
TGCGCCAGCAGCTCACTACAGGGGACTTCAAGCTACGAGCAGTACTTC
CASSSLQGTSSYEQYF
>TRBJ2-5|once|TRBD2|TRBV30
TGTGCCTGGACTAGCGGGGAAGAGACCCAGTACTTC
CAWTSGEETQYF
>TRBJ1-2|.|TRBD1|TRBV28
TGTGCCAGCAGAGGGGGCTTCTATGGCTACACCTTC
CASRGGFYGYTF
>TRBJ1-5|.|.|TRBV6-1
TGTGCCAGCACCCGACAGGTTTTGGAGCCCCAGCATTTT
CASTRQVLEPQHF
>TRBJ2-7|.|TRBD2|TRBV9
TGTGCCAGCAGCCCCGGGACTAGTGGCGGCGAGCAGTACTTC
CASSPGTSGGEQYF
>TRBJ2-5|.|TRBD1|TRBV5-4
TGTGCCAGCAGCCGGGGACAGGGGGCATCAGAGACCCAGTACTTC
CASSRGQGASETQYF
>TRBJ1-1|.|.|TRBV30
TGTGCCTGCCCCCGGACAGAAAGGAGGACTGAAGCTTTCTTT
CACPRTERRTEAFF
>TRBJ1-6|once|TRBD1|TRBV10-3
TGTGCCATCAGTGAGTCGGACAGGGTCCCTTCTTCACCCCTCCACTTT
CAISESDRVPSSPLHF
>TRBJ2-7|.|TRBD1|TRBV5-1
TGCGCCAGCAGCTCCGGGACAGGTGAGTCCTACGAGCAGTACTTC
CASSSGTGESYEQYF
>TRBJ2-7|few|.|TRBV18
TGTGCCAGCTCACCAGCAGATTCCTACGAGCAGTACTTC
CASSPADSYEQYF
>TRBJ2-7|.|TRBD2|TRBV7-2
TGTGCCAGCAGCTCCCCAGGGAGGGGACCTTACGAGCAGTACTTC
CASSSPGRGPYEQYF
>TRBJ2-1|.|.|TRBV7-3
TGTGCCAGCAGCCCTACTAGCAGTACCTACAATGAGCAGTTCTTC
CASSPTSSTYNEQFF
>TRBJ1-2|.|TRBD1|TRBV28
TGTGCCAGCAGTTTAGGAGGGGGCGGGGACTATGGCTACACCTTC
CASSLGGGGDYGYTF
>TRBJ1-1|.|TRBD1|TRBV28
TGTGCCAGTGGGGAACAGGGGGCGAGTTTCGGCACTGAAGCTTTCTTT
CASGEQGASFGTEAFF
>TRBJ1-2|.|TRBD1|TRBV10-3
TGTGCCATCAGTGCGTCATCCGGGACAGGGAATGGCTACACCTTC
CAISASSGTGNGYTF
>TRBJ2-1|.|TRBD2|TRBV19
TGTGCCAGTAGTGTTACCGGGACTAGCGTCAATGAGCAGTTCTTC
CASSVTGTSVNEQFF